Listed below are T cell receptor beta chains from one sample, sequenced in a study of blood T cell repertoires in COVID-19. The repertoire was sequenced with immunoSEQ multiplex PCR; TCRdb's copy has only in-frame clones and lacks some. In the table there are about 200,000 clones, more than 85% of which are singletons. Sequencing was performed on PBMCs or T cells enriched from blood (not recorded which). Receptors were obtained from a woman aged 40 to 55 in a cohort exposed to, infected with or recovered from COVID-19 (not recorded which). The CDR3 runs from the conserved cysteine through the conserved F or W. A D gene is named only where the DNA matches it firmly. Clone size is shown for a subset of rows, as once, few, many or a class of expanded clone.

d_gene,j_gene,v_gene,abundance,CDR3aa,CDR3nt
-,TRBJ2-2,TRBV10-3,-,CAILTGPGELFF,TGTGCCATCCTTACAGGGCCCGGGGAGCTGTTTTTT
-,TRBJ1-2,TRBV4-2,-,CASSQDGAYGYTF,TGTGCCAGCAGCCAAGATGGGGCCTATGGCTACACCTTC
TRBD2,TRBJ2-1,TRBV10-3,-,CAISAGGDNEQFF,TGTGCCATCAGTGCGGGAGGGGACAATGAGCAGTTCTTC
TRBD1,TRBJ1-2,TRBV11-2,-,CASSRGQGFYGYTF,TGTGCCAGCAGCCGCGGACAGGGCTTTTATGGCTACACCTTC
-,TRBJ1-1,TRBV6-6,-,CASSLSRGMNTEAFF,TGTGCCAGCAGCCTTTCGAGGGGGATGAACACTGAAGCTTTCTTT
-,TRBJ1-3,TRBV9,-,CASSPFFGPSSGNTIYF,TGTGCCAGCAGCCCTTTTTTTGGGCCCAGCTCTGGAAACACCATATATTTT
TRBD2,TRBJ2-7,TRBV4-3,-,CASSQDRITSGIVYEQYF,TGCGCCAGCAGCCAAGATCGGATAACTAGCGGGATAGTATACGAGCAGTACTTC
-,TRBJ2-7,TRBV5-1,-,CASSPDGTYEQYF,TGCGCCAGCAGCCCGGACGGGACCTACGAGCAGTACTTC
-,TRBJ1-5,TRBV5-1,-,CASKQGSSSNQPQHF,TGCGCCAGCAAACAGGGATCGAGTAGCAATCAGCCCCAGCATTTT
-,TRBJ2-1,TRBV5-4,-,CASSRNTDNEQFF,TGTGCCAGCAGCCGAAATACAGACAATGAGCAGTTCTTC
TRBD2,TRBJ2-3,TRBV4-1,once,CASSQRTSGRTDTQYF,TGCGCCAGCAGCCAACGGACTAGCGGGCGGACAGATACGCAGTATTTT
TRBD2,TRBJ2-7,TRBV11-1,-,CASSSEAGASYEQYF,TGTGCCAGCAGCTCGGAAGCGGGGGCCTCCTACGAGCAGTACTTC
-,TRBJ1-3,TRBV6-2/TRBV6-3,-,CASSYLGGGNTIYF,TGTGCCAGCAGTTACCTGGGAGGTGGAAACACCATATATTTT
TRBD1,TRBJ1-1,TRBV5-6,-,CASSLGTGHTEAFF,TGTGCCAGCAGCCTAGGGACAGGCCACACTGAAGCTTTCTTT
TRBD1,TRBJ1-1,TRBV4-3,-,CASSPTGATEAFF,TGCGCCAGCAGCCCGACAGGGGCCACTGAAGCTTTCTTT
-,TRBJ1-5,TRBV19,-,CASSMGHLNQPQHF,TGTGCCAGTAGTATGGGACACCTTAATCAGCCCCAGCATTTT
-,TRBJ2-2,TRBV18,-,CASSPGGRTGELFF,TGTGCCAGCTCACCAGGGGGCCGGACCGGGGAGCTGTTTTTT
TRBD2,TRBJ2-3,TRBV12-5,-,CASGLVPTSGDFGDTQYF,TGTGCTAGTGGTTTGGTACCAACTAGCGGGGACTTTGGGGATACGCAGTATTTT
TRBD2,TRBJ2-2,TRBV5-1,few,CASSPSSGVTGELFF,TGCGCCAGCAGCCCATCTAGCGGGGTAACCGGGGAGCTGTTTTTT
-,TRBJ2-7,TRBV20-1,-,CSASLFRGASYEQYF,TGCAGTGCTAGTTTATTCCGGGGGGCCTCCTACGAGCAGTACTTC